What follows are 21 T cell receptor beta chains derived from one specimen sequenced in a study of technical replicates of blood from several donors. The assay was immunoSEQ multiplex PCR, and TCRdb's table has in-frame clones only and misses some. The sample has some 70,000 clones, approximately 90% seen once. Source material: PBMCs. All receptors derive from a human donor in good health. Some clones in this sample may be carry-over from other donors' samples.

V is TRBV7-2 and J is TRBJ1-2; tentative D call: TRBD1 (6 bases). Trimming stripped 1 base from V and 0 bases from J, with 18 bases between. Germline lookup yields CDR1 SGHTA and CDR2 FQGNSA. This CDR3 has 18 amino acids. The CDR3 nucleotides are TGTGCCAGCAGCTTAGGGCCCGGACAGACGGACACTAACTATGGCTACACCTTC. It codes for CASSLGPGQTDTNYGYTF.

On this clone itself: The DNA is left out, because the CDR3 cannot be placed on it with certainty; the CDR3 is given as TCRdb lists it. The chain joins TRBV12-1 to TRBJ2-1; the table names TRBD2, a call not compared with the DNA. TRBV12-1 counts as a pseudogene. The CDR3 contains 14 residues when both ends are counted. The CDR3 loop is CASSFALGSGEEFF.

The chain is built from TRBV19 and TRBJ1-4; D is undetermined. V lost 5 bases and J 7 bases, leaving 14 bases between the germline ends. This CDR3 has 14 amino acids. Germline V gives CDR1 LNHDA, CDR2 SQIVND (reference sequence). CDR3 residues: CASSPVAGSEKLFF. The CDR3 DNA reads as TGTGCCAGTAGTCCAGTGGCGGGGTCTGAAAAACTGTTTTTT.

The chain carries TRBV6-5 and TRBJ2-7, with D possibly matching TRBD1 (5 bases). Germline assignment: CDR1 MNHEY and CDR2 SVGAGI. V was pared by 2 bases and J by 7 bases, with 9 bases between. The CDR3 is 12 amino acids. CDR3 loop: CASSYGRGEQYF. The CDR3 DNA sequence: TGTGCCAGCAGTTACGGTAGGGGTGAGCAGTACTTC.

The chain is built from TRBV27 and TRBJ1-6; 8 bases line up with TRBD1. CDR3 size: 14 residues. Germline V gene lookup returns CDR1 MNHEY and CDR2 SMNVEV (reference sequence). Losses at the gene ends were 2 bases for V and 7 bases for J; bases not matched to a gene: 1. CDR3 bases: TGTGCCAGCAGTTTAAACAGGGGGAATTCACCCCTCCACTTT. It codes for CASSLNRGNSPLHF.

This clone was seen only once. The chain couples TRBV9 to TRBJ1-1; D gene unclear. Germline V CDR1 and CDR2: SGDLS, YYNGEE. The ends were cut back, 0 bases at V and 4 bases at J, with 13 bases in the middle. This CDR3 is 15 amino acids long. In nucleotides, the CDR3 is TGTGCCAGCAGCGTAGACCCGGTCCCCCTCACTGAAGCTTTCTTT. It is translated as CASSVDPVPLTEAFF.

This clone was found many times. CDR3 in amino acids: CAISVAGGGNTIYF. Written as DNA, the CDR3 is TGTGCCATCAGTGTTGCAGGGGGCGGAAACACCATATATTTT. The genes are TRBV10-3 and TRBJ1-3; the match to TRBD1 covers 8 bases. Germline V lookup: CDR1 ENHRY, CDR2 SYGVKD. The CDR3 spans 14 residues. Trimming removed 4 bases from V and 4 bases from J; junction bases left unmatched: 3.

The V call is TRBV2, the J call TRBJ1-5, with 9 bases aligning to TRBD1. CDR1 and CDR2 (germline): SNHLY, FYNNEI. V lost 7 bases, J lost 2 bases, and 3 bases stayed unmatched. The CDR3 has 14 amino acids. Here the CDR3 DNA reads TGTGCCAGCAAAACAGGGGGCGGCAATCAGCCCCAGCATTTT. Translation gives CASKTGGGNQPQHF.

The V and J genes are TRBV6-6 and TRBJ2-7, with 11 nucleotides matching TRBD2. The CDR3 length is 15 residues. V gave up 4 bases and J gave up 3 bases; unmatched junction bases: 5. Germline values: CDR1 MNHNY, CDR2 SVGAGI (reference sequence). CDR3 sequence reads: CASSSGLADYYEQYF. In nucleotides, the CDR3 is TGTGCCAGCAGTTCGGGACTAGCGGACTACTACGAGCAGTACTTC.

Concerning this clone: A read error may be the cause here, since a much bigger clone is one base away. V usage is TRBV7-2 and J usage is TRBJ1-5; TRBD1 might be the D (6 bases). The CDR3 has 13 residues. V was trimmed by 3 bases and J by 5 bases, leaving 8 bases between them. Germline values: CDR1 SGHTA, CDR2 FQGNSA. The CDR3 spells CASSFRGDQPQHF. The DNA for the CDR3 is TGTGCCAGCAGCTTCAGGGGTGATCAGCCCCAGCATTTT.

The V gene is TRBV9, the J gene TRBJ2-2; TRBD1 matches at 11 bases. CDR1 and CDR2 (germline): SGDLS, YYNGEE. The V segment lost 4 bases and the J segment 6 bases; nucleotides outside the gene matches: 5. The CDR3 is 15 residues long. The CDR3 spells CASSPGTGGSGELFF. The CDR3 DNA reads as TGTGCCAGCAGCCCGGGGACAGGGGGTTCCGGGGAGCTGTTTTTT.

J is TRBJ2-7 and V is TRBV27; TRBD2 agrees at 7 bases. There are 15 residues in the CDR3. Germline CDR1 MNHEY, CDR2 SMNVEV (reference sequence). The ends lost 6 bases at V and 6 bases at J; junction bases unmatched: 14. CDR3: CASRINGRESREQYF. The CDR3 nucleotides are TGTGCCAGCAGGATCAATGGGCGGGAGTCCCGCGAGCAGTACTTC.

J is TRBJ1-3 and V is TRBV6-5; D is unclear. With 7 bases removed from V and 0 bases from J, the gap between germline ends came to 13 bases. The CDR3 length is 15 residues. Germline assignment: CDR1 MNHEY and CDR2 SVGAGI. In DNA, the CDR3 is TGTGCCAGCAAAAGGAGGGCAATCTCTGGAAACACCATATATTTT. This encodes CASKRRAISGNTIYF.

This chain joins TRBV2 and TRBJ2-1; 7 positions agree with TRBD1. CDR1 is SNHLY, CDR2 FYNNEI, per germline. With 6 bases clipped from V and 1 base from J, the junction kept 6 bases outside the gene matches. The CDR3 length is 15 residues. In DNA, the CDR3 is TGTGCCAGCAGCCGAGACAGGGAATCCTACAATGAGCAGTTCTTC. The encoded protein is CASSRDRESYNEQFF.

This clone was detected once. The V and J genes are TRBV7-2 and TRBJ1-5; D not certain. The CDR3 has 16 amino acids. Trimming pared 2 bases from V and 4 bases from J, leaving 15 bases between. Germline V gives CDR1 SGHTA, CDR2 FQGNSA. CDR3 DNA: TGTGCCAGCAGCTTACAGCTCGGACTAAGGAATCAGCCCCAGCATTTT. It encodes CASSLQLGLRNQPQHF.

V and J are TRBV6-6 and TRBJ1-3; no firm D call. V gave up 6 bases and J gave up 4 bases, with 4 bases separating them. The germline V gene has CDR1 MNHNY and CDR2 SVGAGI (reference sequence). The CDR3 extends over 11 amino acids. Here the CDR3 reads CASSRGNTIYF. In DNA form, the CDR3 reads TGTGCCAGCAGCCGGGGAAACACCATATATTTT.

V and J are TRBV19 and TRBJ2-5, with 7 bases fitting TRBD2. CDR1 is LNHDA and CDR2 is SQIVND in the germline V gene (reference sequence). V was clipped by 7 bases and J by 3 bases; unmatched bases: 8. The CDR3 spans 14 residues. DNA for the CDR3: TGTGCCAGTAAGGGGCGCAGCGGGGAAGAGACCCAGTACTTC. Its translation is CASKGRSGEETQYF.

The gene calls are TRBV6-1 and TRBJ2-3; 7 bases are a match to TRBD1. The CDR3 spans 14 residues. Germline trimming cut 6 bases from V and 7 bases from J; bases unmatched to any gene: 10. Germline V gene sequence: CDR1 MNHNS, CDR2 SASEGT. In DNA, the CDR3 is TGTGCCAGCAGCCGGGACAGAGAGCGAAATACGCAGTATTTT. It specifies CASSRDRERNTQYF.

The DNA for the CDR3 is TGTGCCAGCAGCTCTCCCGGGATGCAAGAGACCCAGTACTTC. It translates to CASSSPGMQETQYF. The chain employs TRBV5-6 and TRBJ2-5; TRBD2 is a possible D gene (5 bases). This CDR3 comprises 14 residues. Between the trimmed V and J ends, which lost 3 bases and 2 bases, there was a span of 11 bases. CDR1 and CDR2 from the germline V gene are SGHDT and YYEEEE.

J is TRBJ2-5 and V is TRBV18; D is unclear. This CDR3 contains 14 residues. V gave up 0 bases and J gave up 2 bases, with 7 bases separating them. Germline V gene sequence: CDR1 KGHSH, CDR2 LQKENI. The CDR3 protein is CASSPPNGQETQYF. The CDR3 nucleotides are TGTGCCAGCTCACCACCAAACGGGCAAGAGACCCAGTACTTC. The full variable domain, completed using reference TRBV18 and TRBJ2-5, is NAGVMQNPRHLVRRRGQEARLRCSPMKGHSHVYWYRQLPEEGLKFMVYLQKENIIDESGMPKERFSAEFPKEGPSILRIQQVVRGDSAAYFCASSPPNGQETQYFGPGTRLLVL.

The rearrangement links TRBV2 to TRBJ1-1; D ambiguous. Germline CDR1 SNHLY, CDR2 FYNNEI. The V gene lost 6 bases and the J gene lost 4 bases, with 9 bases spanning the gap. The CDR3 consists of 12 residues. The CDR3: CASRGIGTEAFF. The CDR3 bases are TGTGCCAGCAGGGGCATCGGCACTGAAGCTTTCTTT.